The next 31 T cell receptor beta chains were all read from a single sample in a study of molecular identifiers for immune sequencing clone quantification. TCRdb passed the PCR reads through MiXCR, listing each CDR3 protein once. The sample shows 400,000 to 600,000 distinct CDR3 sequences, about 25% of them seen only once. Sequenced sample: naive CD8+ T cells from blood, with Jurkat cell RNA spiked in. As for subset: FACS-sorted CD8+CD4-CCR7+CD45RA+ naive T cells. Every receptor here comes from a human donor in good health. Some libraries in this study had Jurkat cell RNA spiked in.

This clonotype was seen ten or more times. The V gene is TRBV6-6, the J gene TRBJ1-1; tentative D call: TRBD1 (5 bases). Trimming stripped 2 bases from V and 7 bases from J, with 14 bases between. The germline V gene encodes CDR1 MNHNY and CDR2 SVGAGI (reference sequence). There are 14 residues in the CDR3. CDR3 sequence: CASSYGEGAREAFF. CDR3 nucleotides: TGTGCCAGCAGTTACGGTGAAGGGGCACGTGAAGCTTTCTTT.

This clonotype was counted a few times. This CDR3 is CASSSGRFGELFF. The CDR3 nucleotides read TGCGCCAGCAGTAGCGGGAGATTCGGGGAGCTGTTTTTT. The genes are TRBV4-3 and TRBJ2-2; TRBD2 aligns across 9 bases. Unmatched junction bases numbered 3, after V lost 6 bases and J lost 7 bases. Germline V gives CDR1 LGHNA, CDR2 YSLEER. The length of the CDR3 is 13 residues.

This clonotype was recorded a few times. The chain couples TRBV12-3 or TRBV12-4 to TRBJ2-2; D is undetermined. This CDR3 is built from 12 residues. The ends were cut back, 5 bases at V and 6 bases at J, with 7 bases in the middle. The CDR3: CASSNNPGELFF. For the CDR3, the DNA is TGTGCCAGCAGTAATAATCCCGGGGAGCTGTTTTTT.

The chain recombines TRBV6-6 with TRBJ1-2; D gene unclear. Germline V gene lookup returns CDR1 MNHNY and CDR2 SVGAGI (reference sequence). The CDR3 is 14 residues long. V was clipped by 2 bases and J by 4 bases, with 11 bases between them. CDR3 amino acids: CASSYGRSGYGYTF. The CDR3 DNA reads TGTGCCAGCAGTTACGGGCGTTCTGGCTATGGCTACACCTTC.

The chain employs TRBV20-1 and TRBJ2-7; the D gene is possibly TRBD1 (6 bases). V shed 0 bases and J shed 1 base, with 19 bases lying between them. Germline V gene data show CDR1 as DFQATT and CDR2 as SNEGSKA (reference sequence). The CDR3 consists of 17 residues. As DNA, the CDR3 is TGCAGTGCTAGAGATTCTTTCAGGGGCTCCATATCCTACGAGCAGTACTTC. This gives the protein CSARDSFRGSISYEQYF.

For this clonotype: One end of the junction fails to match germline, which may point to a read error. The chain is built from TRBV4-3 and TRBJ1-5; D possibly corresponds to TRBD1 (6 bases). CDR1 LGHNA and CDR2 YSLEER come from the germline V gene. The CDR3 length is 15 residues. The CDR3 sequence: CASSPEARGNPPPHF. DNA of the CDR3: TGCGCCAGCAGCCCTGAGGCCAGGGGTAATCCGCCCCCGCATTTT.

Note on this clonotype: The junction departs from germline at one end; a sequencing error may be responsible. V usage is TRBV6-5 and J usage is TRBJ1-1; D unresolved. The CDR3 totals 14 residues. Germline V gene lookup returns CDR1 MNHEY and CDR2 SVGAGI. Here the CDR3 reads CAGSYSIEGTEAFF. In nucleotides, the CDR3 is TGTGCCGGCAGTTACTCGATAGAAGGGACTGAAGCTTTCTTT.

About this clonotype: The junction does not match germline at one end; this may be a read error. V usage is TRBV14 and J usage is TRBJ1-1; the match to TRBD1 covers 8 bases. CDR1 and CDR2 from the germline V gene are SGHDN and FVKESK. This CDR3 comprises 16 residues. The CDR3 loop is CAGSHRSGQGDTEAFF. The CDR3 DNA reads TGTGCCGGCAGCCATCGTTCTGGACAGGGAGACACTGAAGCTTTCTTT.

Only a few counts were recorded for this clonotype. The CDR3 nucleotides read TGTGCCAGCACCCCCTCCAGGGGCCCATTCTACGAGCAGTACTTC. Residues: CASTPSRGPFYEQYF. This chain uses TRBV7-2 with TRBJ2-7; D may be TRBD1 (6 bases). Germline V gene lookup returns CDR1 SGHTA and CDR2 FQGNSA. Trimming left V 7 bases short and J 3 bases short, with 19 bases between. The CDR3 runs 15 residues.

The V gene is TRBV7-9, the J gene TRBJ2-7, with 8 bases aligning to TRBD1. The CDR3 is 16 amino acids. Germline V gene sequence: CDR1 SEHNR, CDR2 FQNEAQ (reference sequence). Germline trimming cut 5 bases from V and 0 bases from J; bases unmatched to any gene: 9. The CDR3 nucleotides are TGTGCCAGCAGCCCGGTCGGGACAGGAATCTCCTACGAGCAGTACTTC. It specifies CASSPVGTGISYEQYF. Full variable domain (rest looked up from reference TRBV7-9 and TRBJ2-7): DTGVSQNPRHKITKRGQNVTFRCDPISEHNRLYWYRQTLGQGPEFLTYFQNEAQLEKSRLLSDRFSAERPKGSFSTLEIQRTEQGDSAMYLCASSPVGTGISYEQYFGPGTRLTVT.

V and J are TRBV7-2 and TRBJ2-7, with a possible D match to TRBD1 (6 bases). CDR1 and CDR2 (germline): SGHTA, FQGNSA. The CDR3 extends over 15 amino acids. V was trimmed by 1 base and J by 3 bases, leaving 13 bases between them. CDR3 in amino acids: CASSLEGEQFYEQYF. The CDR3 DNA reads as TGTGCCAGCAGCTTAGAGGGGGAACAGTTCTACGAGCAGTACTTC.

This clonotype was found a few times. The genes are TRBV12-3 or TRBV12-4 and TRBJ2-3; D remains ambiguous. This CDR3 has 12 residues. V was trimmed by 5 bases and J by 6 bases, leaving 9 bases between them. The CDR3 loop is CASSPARDTQYF. As DNA, the CDR3 is TGTGCCAGCAGTCCCGCTAGGGATACGCAGTATTTT.

A few counts support this clonotype. J is TRBJ2-3 and V is TRBV27, with a possible D match to TRBD2 (5 bases). V was cut by 0 bases and J by 0 bases, with 13 bases left in between. Germline V lookup: CDR1 MNHEY, CDR2 SMNVEV (reference sequence). The CDR3 sequence is 17 residues long. The CDR3 is CASSLSPGLLSTDTQYF. For the CDR3, the DNA is TGTGCCAGCAGTTTATCCCCAGGACTGCTGAGCACAGATACGCAGTATTTT.

At least ten counts were recorded for this clonotype. V usage is TRBV19 and J usage is TRBJ2-6, with D possibly TRBD1 on 6 matching bases. Trimming shortened V by 7 bases and J by 3 bases, and 25 bases separated the two germline ends. Per the germline V gene, CDR1 is LNHDA and CDR2 is SQIVND (reference sequence). The CDR3 extends over 19 amino acids. The CDR3 DNA is TGTGCCAGTATCCTAGAACCCGGACAGTTACTCTATGGGGCCAACGTCCTGACTTTC. Translating gives CASILEPGQLLYGANVLTF.

This clonotype was detected ten times or more. The V and J genes are TRBV7-6 and TRBJ2-5, with unresolved D. The CDR3 consists of 16 residues. The germline V and J ends were trimmed by 1 base and 7 bases, with 19 bases remaining between them. The germline gives CDR1 SGHVS, CDR2 FNYEAQ. CDR3 sequence: CASSLDRSERIGTQYF. Written as DNA, the CDR3 is TGTGCCAGCAGCTTAGATCGGTCAGAACGGATCGGGACCCAGTACTTC.

This clonotype has only a few counts. The chain couples TRBV27 to TRBJ2-7; weak D call: TRBD1 (5 bases). Trimming stripped 2 bases from V and 3 bases from J, with 11 bases between. From germline, CDR1 is MNHEY and CDR2 SMNVEV (reference sequence). This CDR3 has 14 amino acids. The CDR3 sequence is CASSLSMQGYEQYF. CDR3 coding DNA: TGTGCCAGCAGTTTAAGTATGCAGGGCTACGAGCAGTACTTC.

The table lists this clonotype with a few counts. The chain links TRBV9 to TRBJ2-2, with 8 positions matching TRBD1. Germline V gene sequence: CDR1 SGDLS, CDR2 YYNGEE. The CDR3 extends over 14 amino acids. The V segment lost 3 bases and the J segment 6 bases; nucleotides outside the gene matches: 4. The CDR3 loop reads CASSDRQGSGELFF. DNA of the CDR3: TGTGCCAGCAGCGACCGACAGGGGTCCGGGGAGCTGTTTTTT.

This clonotype showed up just a few times. CDR3 in amino acids: CASSSKYSGNTIYF. CDR3 bases: TGTGCCAGCAGCTCGAAATACTCTGGAAACACCATATATTTT. The chain joins TRBV7-2 to TRBJ1-3; D uncertain. CDR1 and CDR2 (germline): SGHTA, FQGNSA. V dropped 4 bases and J dropped 0 bases, with 7 bases sitting between them. The CDR3 consists of 14 residues.

This chain connects TRBV20-1 to TRBJ2-3; 7 bases fit TRBD2. Germline V CDR1 and CDR2: DFQATT, SNEGSKA (reference sequence). Germline trimming cut 0 bases from V and 2 bases from J; bases unmatched to any gene: 5. This CDR3 has 15 amino acids. The CDR3 DNA reads as TGCAGTGCTAGAGATTCCAGGGACTACACAGATACGCAGTATTTT. Its protein is CSARDSRDYTDTQYF.

This clonotype appeared many times. V is TRBV28 and J is TRBJ2-7; 8 bases line up with TRBD1. Unmatched junction bases numbered 3, after V lost 3 bases and J lost 2 bases. Germline V gene sequence: CDR1 MDHEN, CDR2 SYDVKM. The CDR3 length is 14 residues. The CDR3 nucleotides are TGTGCCAGCAGTTTCAGGGGGCCGACCTACGAGCAGTACTTC. Translation gives CASSFRGPTYEQYF.

The CDR3 here is CASSSGQRAVGYGYTF. The CDR3 DNA is TGTGCCAGCAGCTCGGGACAGAGGGCCGTCGGCTATGGCTACACCTTC. J is TRBJ1-2 and V is TRBV7-9; 7 bases map to TRBD1. Germline V gene lookup returns CDR1 SEHNR and CDR2 FQNEAQ (reference sequence). V shed 4 bases and J 4 bases; nucleotides not matched to a gene: 12. The CDR3 is made up of 16 amino acids.

This clonotype was seen more than once but under ten times. The chain employs TRBV7-9 and TRBJ1-5; D perhaps matches TRBD1 (5 bases). Germline assignment: CDR1 SEHNR and CDR2 FQNEAQ (reference sequence). V was cut by 4 bases and J by 7 bases, with 8 bases left in between. The CDR3 covers 12 residues. As DNA, the CDR3 is TGTGCCAGCAGCTCCCGGGGGCAGCCCCAGCATTTT. Its protein is CASSSRGQPQHF.

This clonotype was picked up many times. This chain uses TRBV29-1 with TRBJ2-2, with D unclear. The CDR3 runs to 13 residues. Germline CDR1 is SQVTM and CDR2 is ANQGSEA. V was shortened by 3 bases and J by 0 bases, with 5 bases between the two germline ends. This CDR3 is CSVDGSNTGELFF. In nucleotides, the CDR3 is TGCAGCGTTGATGGCTCGAACACCGGGGAGCTGTTTTTT.

This clonotype appeared a few times. The genes are TRBV9 and TRBJ1-5; D gene unclear. The V gene lost 1 base and the J gene lost 5 bases, with 10 bases spanning the gap. This CDR3 is built from 14 residues. Germline CDR1 SGDLS, CDR2 YYNGEE. CDR3 sequence (DNA): TGTGCCAGCAGCGTACAAGCAGATGATCAGCCCCAGCATTTT. Its translation is CASSVQADDQPQHF.

The chain carries TRBV11-3 and TRBJ2-7, with 9 bases aligning to TRBD1. Trimming at V came to 6 bases and at J to 5 bases, leaving 17 bases not matched to a gene. CDR1 is SGHNT, CDR2 YENEEA, per germline. The CDR3 has 17 amino acids. The CDR3 region is CASRVCMDRGFLDEQYF. In DNA, the CDR3 is TGTGCCAGCAGGGTTTGCATGGACAGGGGCTTTTTGGACGAGCAGTACTTC.

This clonotype was seen more than once but under ten times. J is TRBJ2-5 and V is TRBV5-6; 10 bases align to TRBD1. The CDR3 has 15 amino acids. Germline CDR1 SGHDT, CDR2 YYEEEE. Trimming took 4 bases from V and 4 from J; bases not matched to a gene: 7. CDR3 nucleotide sequence: TGTGCCAGCAGCACCGGGACAGGGGTAAGAGAGACCCAGTACTTC. Translated: CASSTGTGVRETQYF.

The chain has TRBV7-9 and TRBJ2-5; 10 bases are a match to TRBD2. This CDR3 region has 14 residues. Germline V gene lookup returns CDR1 SEHNR and CDR2 FQNEAQ (reference sequence). The trim removed 3 bases at V and 4 bases at J, leaving 2 bases unmatched. CDR3 residues: CASSFLAGGETQYF. CDR3 nucleotides: TGTGCCAGCAGCTTTTTAGCGGGAGGAGAGACCCAGTACTTC.

Only a few counts were recorded for this clonotype. J is TRBJ2-7 and V is TRBV6-1; possible D gene TRBD1, 5 bases. V lost 0 bases, J lost 2 bases, and 11 bases lay in between. Germline loops: CDR1 MNHNS, CDR2 SASEGT. The CDR3 is 15 amino acids. CDR3 protein: CASSEATVLAYEQYF. DNA for the CDR3: TGTGCCAGCAGTGAAGCGACAGTCCTCGCCTACGAGCAGTACTTC.

Points on this clonotype: This may be a read error: a much more frequent sequence differs by one nucleotide. The V gene is TRBV4-1, the J gene TRBJ2-7, with a possible D match to TRBD1 (6 bases). The CDR3 extends over 14 amino acids. CDR1 is MGHRA, CDR2 YSYEKL, per germline. The CDR3 loop is CASSQVARGYGQYF. The CDR3 coding sequence is TGCGCCAGCAGCCAAGTGGCCAGGGGTTACGGGCAGTACTTC.

As for this clonotype: A much larger clone sits a single nucleotide away, making a read error possible. The chain couples TRBV28 to TRBJ2-7, with D maybe TRBD2 (6 bases). The CDR3 extends over 15 amino acids. Between the trimmed V and J ends, which lost 8 bases and 4 bases, there was a span of 21 bases. Germline CDR1 and CDR2: MDHEN and SYDVKM. The CDR3 DNA reads TGTGCCAGCCAGACCGGGAGTCGGTCTACGTACGAGCAGTACTTC. It is translated as CASQTGSRSTYEQYF.

V is TRBV3-1 and J is TRBJ1-1; no clear D gene. Germline V lookup: CDR1 LGHDT, CDR2 YNNKEL (reference sequence). The V and J ends lost 4 bases and 10 bases respectively, with 16 bases between them. The CDR3 runs 13 residues. The CDR3 DNA follows: TGTGCCAGCAGCCCCCCGGGCCTTGGTGGAGCTTTCTTT. This translates into CASSPPGLGGAFF.